One and the same sample provided the 14 T cell receptor beta chains below, sequenced in a study of T cell responses to AZD1222 COVID-19 vaccine. Some clones are missing from TCRdb's copy, which holds only in-frame ones; the method was immunoSEQ multiplex PCR. Altogether 100,000 to 120,000 clones are present, approximately 89% being singletons, with the ten largest covering 35% to 45%. Sequencing was performed on peripheral blood, taken 28 days after the second AZD1222 dose. These receptors were collected from an adult who received the AZD1222 COVID-19 vaccine.

CDR3 DNA: TGTGCCAGCAGGAAGGGAGACAGTTCTGGAAACACCATATATTTT. Amino acid sequence: CASRKGDSSGNTIYF. This chain connects TRBV6-5 to TRBJ1-3, with D perhaps matching TRBD1 (5 bases). CDR1 and CDR2 from the germline V gene are MNHEY and SVGAGI. The CDR3 has 15 residues. Trimming stripped 6 bases from V and 1 base from J, with 13 bases between.

CDR3 residues: CASSLVSGANTGELFF. CDR3 coding DNA: TGTGCCAGCAGCTTAGTATCAGGCGCAAACACCGGGGAGCTGTTTTTT. V is TRBV7-6 and J is TRBJ2-2; no clear D gene. The V end lost 1 base, the J end lost 2 bases, and 11 bases lay between the germline ends. The CDR3 covers 16 residues. Germline V gives CDR1 SGHVS, CDR2 FNYEAQ.

The chain's CDR3 is CAWSTRAGISYEQYF. CDR3 DNA sequence: TGTGCCTGGAGTACCCGGGCGGGTATATCCTACGAGCAGTACTTC. The chain links TRBV30 to TRBJ2-7; a possible D gene is TRBD2 (5 bases). Looked up from germline, CDR1 is GTSNPN and CDR2 is SVGIG (reference sequence). Trimming cost V 2 bases and J 1 base, with 15 bases left between them. This CDR3 contains 15 residues.

This rearrangement joins TRBV9 to TRBJ2-7; D is unclear. The V and J ends lost 0 bases and 0 bases respectively, with 7 bases between them. The CDR3 has 14 amino acids. Germline V gene data show CDR1 as SGDLS and CDR2 as YYNGEE. The CDR3 DNA reads as TGTGCCAGCAGCGTAGGGGGTTACTCCTACGAGCAGTACTTC. This codes for CASSVGGYSYEQYF.

This chain connects TRBV2 to TRBJ2-7; 9 bases match TRBD1. V lost 7 bases to trimming and J lost 2 bases; unmatched junction nucleotides: 9. There are 15 residues in the CDR3. CDR1 and CDR2 (germline): SNHLY, FYNNEI. The CDR3 coding sequence is TGTGCCAGCACTGCCGGGACAGGGACCCCCTACGAGCAGTACTTC. Its protein product is CASTAGTGTPYEQYF.

V gene TRBV5-1 combines with J gene TRBJ1-1; weak D call: TRBD1 (5 bases). Trimming took 4 bases from V and 1 from J, leaving 11 bases between them. Per germline, CDR1 SGHRS and CDR2 YFSETQ. The CDR3 has 14 amino acids. CDR3 nucleotides: TGCGCCAGCAGCGCCGACAGTTCGAACACTGAAGCTTTCTTT. This sequence encodes CASSADSSNTEAFF.

This sequence joins TRBV30 and TRBJ2-7; TRBD2 might be the D (5 bases). This CDR3 has 14 amino acids. Germline V gene data show CDR1 as GTSNPN and CDR2 as SVGIG (reference sequence). Between the trimmed V and J ends, which lost 4 bases and 1 base, there was a span of 14 bases. The CDR3 nucleotides read TGTGCCTGGAAATACGGTTCGGGATCCTACGAGCAGTACTTC. Translation: CAWKYGSGSYEQYF.

Only one count was recorded for this clone. The chain links TRBV19 to TRBJ1-2, with a tentative D call TRBD1 (5 bases). CDR3 length: 13 residues. V lost 4 bases and J 6 bases, leaving 12 bases between the germline ends. Germline values: CDR1 LNHDA, CDR2 SQIVND (reference sequence). CDR3 region: CASSKGRLHGYTF. DNA of the CDR3: TGTGCCAGTAGTAAGGGGAGGCTTCATGGCTACACCTTC. Supplemented by reference TRBV19 and TRBJ1-2, the full variable domain reads DGGITQSPKYLFRKEGQNVTLSCEQNLNHDAMYWYRQDPGQGLRLIYYSQIVNDFQKGDIAEGYSVSREKKESFPLTVTSAQKNPTAFYLCASSKGRLHGYTFGSGTRLTVV.

The V and J genes are TRBV29-1 and TRBJ2-2; D might be TRBD2 (5 bases). Germline V CDR1 and CDR2: SQVTM, ANQGSEA. The CDR3 consists of 12 residues. Trimming took off 7 bases at V and 2 bases at J, with 8 bases between the two ends. The CDR3 DNA sequence: TGCAGCGCAGCGGATAACACCGGGGAGCTGTTTTTT. The encoded protein is CSAADNTGELFF.

This clone occurred a few times. This sequence joins TRBV29-1 and TRBJ1-3; D is ambiguous. This CDR3 contains 13 residues. Deletions cut 5 bases from V and 1 base from J, with 9 bases between. Germline loops: CDR1 SQVTM, CDR2 ANQGSEA. The CDR3 reads CSVRVGSGNTIYF. In DNA form, the CDR3 reads TGCAGCGTTCGGGTTGGGTCTGGAAACACCATATATTTT.

The chain carries TRBV27 and TRBJ2-5, with D perhaps given as TRBD1 or TRBD2 (7 bases each). Germline V lookup: CDR1 MNHEY, CDR2 SMNVEV (reference sequence). With 5 bases removed from V and 5 bases from J, the gap between germline ends came to 15 bases. The CDR3 extends over 14 amino acids. CDR3 nucleotide sequence: TGTGCCAGCAGTGGAGGGAGGGGGCGGGAGACCCAGTACTTC. Amino acid sequence: CASSGGRGRETQYF.

This clone was counted a single time. The chain joins TRBV7-2 to TRBJ2-2, with D tentatively TRBD2 (5 bases). There are 14 residues in the CDR3. Germline assignment: CDR1 SGHTA and CDR2 FQGNSA. The germline V and J ends were trimmed by 6 bases and 7 bases, with 15 bases remaining between them. CDR3 protein: CASSSRTFLGELFF. The CDR3 nucleotides are TGTGCCAGCAGTTCACGGACTTTTCTCGGGGAGCTGTTTTTT.

The chain has TRBV28 and TRBJ2-4, with TRBD1 identical over 7 bases. Per germline, CDR1 MDHEN and CDR2 SYDVKM. The CDR3 has 16 residues. V lost 5 bases, J lost 1 base, and 8 bases stayed unmatched. CDR3 sequence: CASSPDRVPAKNIQYF. The DNA of the CDR3 is TGTGCCAGCAGTCCCGACAGGGTACCGGCCAAAAACATTCAGTACTTC.

The chain uses TRBV7-8 and TRBJ2-4; D is possibly TRBD1 (5 bases). The CDR3 is 17 residues long. V lost 5 bases and J 0 bases, leaving 17 bases between the germline ends. From germline, CDR1 is SGHVS and CDR2 FQNEAQ. In DNA form, the CDR3 reads TGTGCCAGCAGCCCCCAGGGCAGGGCGCTAGCCAAAAACATTCAGTACTTC. Translated, it gives CASSPQGRALAKNIQYF.